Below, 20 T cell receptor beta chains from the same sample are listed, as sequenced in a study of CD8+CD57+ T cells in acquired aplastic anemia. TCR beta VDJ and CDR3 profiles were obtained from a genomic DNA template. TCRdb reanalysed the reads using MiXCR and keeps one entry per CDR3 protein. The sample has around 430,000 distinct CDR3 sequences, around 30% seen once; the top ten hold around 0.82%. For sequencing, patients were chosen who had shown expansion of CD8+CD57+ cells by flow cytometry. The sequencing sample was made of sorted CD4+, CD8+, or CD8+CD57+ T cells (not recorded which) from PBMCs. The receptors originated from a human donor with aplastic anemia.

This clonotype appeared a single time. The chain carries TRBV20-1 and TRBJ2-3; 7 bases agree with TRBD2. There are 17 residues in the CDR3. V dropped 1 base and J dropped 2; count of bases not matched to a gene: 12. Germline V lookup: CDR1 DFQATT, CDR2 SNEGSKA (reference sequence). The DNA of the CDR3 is TGCAGTGCTAGAGGAAGTGCGGCGGGAGACTACACAGATACGCAGTATTTT. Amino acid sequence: CSARGSAAGDYTDTQYF.

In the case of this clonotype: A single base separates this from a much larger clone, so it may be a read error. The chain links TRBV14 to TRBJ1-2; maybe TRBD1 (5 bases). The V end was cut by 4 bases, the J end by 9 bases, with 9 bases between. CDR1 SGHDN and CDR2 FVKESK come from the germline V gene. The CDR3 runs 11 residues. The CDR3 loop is CASSRGARYTF. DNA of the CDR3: TGTGCCAGCAGCCGAGGGGCTCGCTACACCTTC.

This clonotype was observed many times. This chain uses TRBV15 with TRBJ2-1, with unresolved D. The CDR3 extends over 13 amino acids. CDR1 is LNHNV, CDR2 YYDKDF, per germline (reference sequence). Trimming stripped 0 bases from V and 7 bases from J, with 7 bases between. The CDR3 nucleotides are TGTGCCACCAGCAGAGATTTCGAGAATGAGCAGTTCTTC. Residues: CATSRDFENEQFF.

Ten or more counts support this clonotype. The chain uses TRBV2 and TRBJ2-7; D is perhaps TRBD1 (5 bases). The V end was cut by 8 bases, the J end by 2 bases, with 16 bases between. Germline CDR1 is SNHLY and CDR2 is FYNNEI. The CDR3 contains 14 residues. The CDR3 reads CASSPLTETYEQYF. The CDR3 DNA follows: TGTGCCAGCTCCCCATTGACAGAGACCTACGAGCAGTACTTC.

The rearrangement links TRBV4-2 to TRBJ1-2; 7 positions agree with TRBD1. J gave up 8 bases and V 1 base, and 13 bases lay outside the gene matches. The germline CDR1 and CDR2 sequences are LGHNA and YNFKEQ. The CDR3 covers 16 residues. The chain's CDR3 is CASSQVATGSVGGYTF. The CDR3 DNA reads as TGTGCCAGCAGCCAAGTTGCGACAGGGTCCGTTGGCGGCTACACCTTC.

The CDR3 DNA is TGTGCCAGTAGTATAGGCCGGACCTATGGCTACACCTTC. This codes for CASSIGRTYGYTF. This rearrangement joins TRBV19 to TRBJ1-2; D remains ambiguous. V was trimmed by 1 base and J by 4 bases, leaving 7 bases between them. Germline lookup yields CDR1 LNHDA and CDR2 SQIVND (reference sequence). CDR3 length: 13 amino acids.

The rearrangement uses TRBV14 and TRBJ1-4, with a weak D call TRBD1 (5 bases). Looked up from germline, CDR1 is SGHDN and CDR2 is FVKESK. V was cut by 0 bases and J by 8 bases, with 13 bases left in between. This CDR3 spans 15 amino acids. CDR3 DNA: TGTGCCAGCAGCCAAGAAGGTCGGCGGGGCGAAAAACTGTTTTTT. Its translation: CASSQEGRRGEKLFF.

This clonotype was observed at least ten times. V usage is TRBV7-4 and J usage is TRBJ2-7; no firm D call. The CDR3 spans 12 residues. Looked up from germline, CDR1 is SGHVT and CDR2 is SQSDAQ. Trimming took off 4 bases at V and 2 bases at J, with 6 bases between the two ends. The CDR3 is CASSSCPYEQYF. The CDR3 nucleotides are TGTGCCAGCAGCTCGTGTCCCTACGAGCAGTACTTC.

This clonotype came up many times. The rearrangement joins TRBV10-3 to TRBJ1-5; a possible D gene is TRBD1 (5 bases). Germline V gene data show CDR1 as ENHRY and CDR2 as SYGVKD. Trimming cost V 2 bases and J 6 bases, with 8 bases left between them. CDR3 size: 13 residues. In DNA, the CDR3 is TGTGCCATCAGTGAGGGGCAGGGTCAGCCCCAGCATTTT. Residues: CAISEGQGQPQHF.

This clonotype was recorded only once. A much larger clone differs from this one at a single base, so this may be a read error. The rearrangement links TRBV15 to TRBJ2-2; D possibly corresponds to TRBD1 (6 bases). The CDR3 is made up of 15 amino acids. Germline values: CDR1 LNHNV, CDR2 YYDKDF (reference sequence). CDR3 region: CATSRDRGPGEKLSF. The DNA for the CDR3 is TGTGCCACCAGCAGAGACAGGGGCCCCGGCGAAAAGCTGTCTTTT.

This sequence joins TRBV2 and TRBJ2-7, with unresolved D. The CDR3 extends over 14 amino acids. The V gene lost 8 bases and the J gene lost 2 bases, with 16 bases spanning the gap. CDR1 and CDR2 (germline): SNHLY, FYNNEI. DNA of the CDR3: TGTGCCAGCTCACCAATTCAGACGGCCTACGAGCAGTACTTC. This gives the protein CASSPIQTAYEQYF.

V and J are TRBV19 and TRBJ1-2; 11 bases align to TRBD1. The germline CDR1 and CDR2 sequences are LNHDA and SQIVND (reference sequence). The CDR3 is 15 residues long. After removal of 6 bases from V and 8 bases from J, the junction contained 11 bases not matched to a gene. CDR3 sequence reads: CASRPGQGVGEGYTF. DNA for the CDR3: TGTGCCAGTAGGCCGGGACAGGGGGTCGGTGAGGGCTACACCTTC.

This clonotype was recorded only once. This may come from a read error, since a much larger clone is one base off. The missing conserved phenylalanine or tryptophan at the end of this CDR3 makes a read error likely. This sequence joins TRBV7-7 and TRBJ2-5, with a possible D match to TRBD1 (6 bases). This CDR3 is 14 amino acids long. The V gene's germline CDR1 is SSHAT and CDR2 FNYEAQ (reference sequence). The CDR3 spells CASSLSGAEETQYS. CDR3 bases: TGTGCTAGCAGCTTATCAGGGGCCGAAGAGACCCAGTACTCC.

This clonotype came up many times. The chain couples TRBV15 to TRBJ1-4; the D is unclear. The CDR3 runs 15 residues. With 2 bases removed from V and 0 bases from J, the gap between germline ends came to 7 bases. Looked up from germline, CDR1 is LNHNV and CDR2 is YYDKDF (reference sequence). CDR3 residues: CATSRSTATNEKLFF. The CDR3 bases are TGTGCCACCAGCAGAAGCACCGCAACTAATGAAAAACTGTTTTTT.

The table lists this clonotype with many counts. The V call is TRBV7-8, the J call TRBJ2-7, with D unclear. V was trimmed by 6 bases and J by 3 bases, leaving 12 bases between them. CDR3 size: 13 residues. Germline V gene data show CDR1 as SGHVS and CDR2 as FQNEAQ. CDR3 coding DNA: TGTGCCAGCAGGCAAGGTTTCGGCTACGAGCAGTACTTC. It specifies CASRQGFGYEQYF.

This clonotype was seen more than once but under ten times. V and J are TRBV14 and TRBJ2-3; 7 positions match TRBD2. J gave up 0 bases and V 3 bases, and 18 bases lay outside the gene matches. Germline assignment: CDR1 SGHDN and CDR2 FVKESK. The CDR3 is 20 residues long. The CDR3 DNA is TGTGCCAGCAGCCACCCCGAGCGGCTAGCGGAATATACTAGCACAGATACGCAGTATTTT. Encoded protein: CASSHPERLAEYTSTDTQYF.

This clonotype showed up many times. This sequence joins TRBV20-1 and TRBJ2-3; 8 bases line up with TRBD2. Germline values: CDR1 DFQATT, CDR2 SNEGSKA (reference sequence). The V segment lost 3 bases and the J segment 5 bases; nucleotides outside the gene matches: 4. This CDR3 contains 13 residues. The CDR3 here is CSASGGAGDTQYF. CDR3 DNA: TGCAGTGCTAGCGGGGGGGCCGGAGATACGCAGTATTTT.

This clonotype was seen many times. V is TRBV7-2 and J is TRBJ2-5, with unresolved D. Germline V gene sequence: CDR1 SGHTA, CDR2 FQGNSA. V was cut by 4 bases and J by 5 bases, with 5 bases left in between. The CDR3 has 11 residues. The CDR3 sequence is CASSSLETQYF. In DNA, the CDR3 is TGTGCCAGCAGCTCTCTGGAGACCCAGTACTTC. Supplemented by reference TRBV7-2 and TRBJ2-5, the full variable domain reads GAGVSQSPSNKVTEKGKDVELRCDPISGHTALYWYRQSLGQGLEFLIYFQGNSAPDKSGLPSDRFSAERTGGSVSTLTIQRTQQEDSAVYLCASSSLETQYFGPGTRLLVL.

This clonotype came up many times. DNA for the CDR3: TGTGCCATCACCAGAGACGGACTTTACGAGCAGTACTTC. Translation gives CAITRDGLYEQYF. The chain employs TRBV10-3 and TRBJ2-7; possibly TRBD2 for D (5 bases). Germline CDR1 and CDR2: ENHRY and SYGVKD. CDR3 length: 13 amino acids. Between the trimmed V and J ends, which lost 7 bases and 4 bases, there was a span of 14 bases.

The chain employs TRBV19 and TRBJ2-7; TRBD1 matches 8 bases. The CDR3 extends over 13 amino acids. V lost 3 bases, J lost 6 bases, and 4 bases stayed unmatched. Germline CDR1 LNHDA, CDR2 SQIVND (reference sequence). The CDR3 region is CASSIPGGSEQYF. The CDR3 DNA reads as TGTGCCAGTAGTATCCCAGGGGGCAGCGAGCAGTACTTC.